The 13 T cell receptor beta chains given below trace back to one sample, sequenced in a study of identical twins (dated by TCRdb to the mid-2010s). The method behind the library was 5' RACE. The sample was run on an Illumina HiSeq 2000. Through fastp at Q25 and MiXCR, TCRdb rebuilt clones from the public reads, retaining in-frame beta chains. Entries that share a CDR3 protein sequence are merged under the most common genes and DNA. The sample table holds roughly 280,000 distinct CDR3 sequences, of which around 9.7% were seen once. The ten top clones hold around 7.1% of the sample. Separately, the same data were catalogued under a study of yellow fever vaccine responses in identical twins.

Sequencing was carried out using CD8+ T cells sorted from blood. These receptor sequences come from a young woman in good health.

The chain employs TRBV6-7 and TRBJ2-1, with a tentative D call TRBD2 (6 bases). TRBV6-7 qualifies as an ORF whose function is uncertain. V was cut by 2 bases and J by 5 bases, with 34 bases left in between. There are 22 residues in the CDR3. The CDR3 loop reads CASSYPNIGTCGIPCHHNEQFF. The CDR3 coding sequence is TGTGCCAGCAGTTACCCGAATATTGGGACTTGCGGGATTCCATGCCACCACAATGAGCAGTTCTTC.

The rearrangement joins TRBV7-6 to TRBJ2-7; 10 bases map to TRBD2. CDR3 length equals 14 residues. CDR1 SGHVS and CDR2 FNYEAQ come from the germline V gene. V was pared by 2 bases and J by 3 bases, with 1 base of the junction left unmatched. The CDR3 sequence: CASSLRTSGYEQYF. CDR3 sequence (DNA): TGTGCCAGCAGCTTAAGGACTAGCGGCTACGAGCAGTACTTC.

The chain couples TRBV27 to TRBJ2-2; 9 bases fit TRBD1. The CDR3 runs to 16 residues. Per germline, CDR1 MNHEY and CDR2 SMNVEV (reference sequence). The V segment lost 5 bases and the J segment 6 bases; nucleotides outside the gene matches: 10. CDR3 DNA sequence: TGTGCCAGCAGTCAAACAGGGGGCCCCGGGCCCGGGGAGCTGTTTTTT. Its translation is CASSQTGGPGPGELFF.

There are a few counts of this clonotype. The genes are TRBV19 and TRBJ2-1; D is uncertain. From germline, CDR1 is LNHDA and CDR2 SQIVND (reference sequence). The CDR3 consists of 12 residues. With 1 base removed from V and 9 bases from J, the gap between germline ends came to 7 bases. As DNA, the CDR3 is TGTGCCAGTAGTATAGGGGCGTCTGAGCAGTTCTTC. It codes for CASSIGASEQFF.

This clonotype has only a few counts. The rearrangement joins TRBV7-9 to TRBJ2-5; weak D call: TRBD1 (5 bases). The germline V gene encodes CDR1 SEHNR and CDR2 FQNEAQ (reference sequence). The CDR3 totals 14 residues. Trimming pared 7 bases from V and 1 base from J, leaving 13 bases between. The CDR3 protein is CASNPLGRQETQYF. As DNA, the CDR3 is TGTGCCAGCAATCCTCTGGGGCGCCAAGAGACCCAGTACTTC. The entire variable domain, with the rest obtained from reference TRBV7-9 and TRBJ2-5, is as follows: DTGVSQNPRHKITKRGQNVTFRCDPISEHNRLYWYRQTLGQGPEFLTYFQNEAQLEKSRLLSDRFSAERPKGSFSTLEIQRTEQGDSAMYLCASNPLGRQETQYFGPGTRLLVL.

This clonotype showed up many times. The chain recombines TRBV25-1 with TRBJ2-7, with D unresolved. Germline CDR1 MGHDK, CDR2 SYGVNS. The CDR3 consists of 12 residues. The ends were cut back, 3 bases at V and 3 bases at J, with 6 bases in the middle. The CDR3 sequence is CASSDVGYEQYF. The CDR3 DNA reads as TGTGCCAGCAGTGACGTGGGCTACGAGCAGTACTTC.

This clonotype was picked up many times. The chain recombines TRBV11-2 with TRBJ2-5; 8 bases align to TRBD1. The CDR3 covers 14 residues. Trimming cost V 5 bases and J 0 bases; bases outside gene matches: 2. Per germline, CDR1 SGHAT and CDR2 FQNNGV. As DNA, the CDR3 is TGTGCCAGCAGCCGGGACAGGTACCAAGAGACCCAGTACTTC. Translated: CASSRDRYQETQYF.

This clonotype was detected many times. The rearrangement uses TRBV5-1 and TRBJ2-2; D possibly corresponds to TRBD1 (6 bases). CDR1 SGHRS and CDR2 YFSETQ come from the germline V gene. Trimming pared 5 bases from V and 1 base from J, leaving 15 bases between. The CDR3 spans 16 residues. The CDR3: CASSLQGRVNTGELFF. The CDR3 DNA sequence: TGCGCCAGCAGTCTACAGGGCCGGGTGAACACCGGGGAGCTGTTTTTT.

This clonotype was seen more than once but under ten times. The chain couples TRBV27 to TRBJ2-2; 10 bases align to TRBD2. With V trimmed by 6 bases and J by 2 bases, 6 bases remained unmatched. CDR1 is MNHEY and CDR2 is SMNVEV in the germline V gene (reference sequence). CDR3 length: 16 residues. CDR3 sequence (DNA): TGTGCCAGCAGGATTCTAGCGGGAGCTAACACCGGGGAGCTGTTTTTT. Protein sequence: CASRILAGANTGELFF.

This clonotype was observed at least ten times. The rearrangement links TRBV29-1 to TRBJ2-7; 7 bases map to TRBD2. Germline CDR1 is SQVTM and CDR2 is ANQGSEA. The CDR3 runs to 14 residues. V lost 6 bases to trimming and J lost 0 bases; unmatched junction nucleotides: 8. CDR3 residues: CSVGGLYNSYEQYF. The CDR3 DNA reads as TGCAGCGTGGGGGGACTATACAACTCCTACGAGCAGTACTTC.

This clonotype was recorded many times. V is TRBV28 and J is TRBJ2-1; 10 nucleotides line up with TRBD2. V was pared by 6 bases and J by 6 bases, with 8 bases of the junction left unmatched. CDR3 length: 15 amino acids. The germline V gene encodes CDR1 MDHEN and CDR2 SYDVKM. The CDR3: CASRVGLAALNEQFF. Here the CDR3 DNA reads TGTGCCAGCAGGGTAGGACTAGCGGCCCTCAATGAGCAGTTCTTC.

The rearrangement links TRBV7-8 to TRBJ1-5; TRBD1 is a possible D gene (6 bases). Trimming pared 2 bases from V and 5 bases from J, leaving 13 bases between. Germline CDR1 and CDR2: SGHVS and FQNEAQ. The CDR3 is made up of 15 amino acids. This CDR3 reads CASSLWGLVDQPQHF. Here the CDR3 DNA reads TGTGCCAGCAGCTTATGGGGGCTGGTGGATCAGCCCCAGCATTTT.

This clonotype turned up a few times. The CDR3 DNA reads TGCGCCAGCAGCCAAGGAGCAACAGGGTCGTCCTACGAGCAGTACTTC. This translates into CASSQGATGSSYEQYF. V and J are TRBV4-3 and TRBJ2-7; perhaps TRBD1 as D (6 bases). The CDR3 is made up of 16 amino acids. Germline CDR1 is LGHNA and CDR2 is YSLEER. The ends were cut back, 1 base at V and 1 base at J, with 14 bases in the middle.